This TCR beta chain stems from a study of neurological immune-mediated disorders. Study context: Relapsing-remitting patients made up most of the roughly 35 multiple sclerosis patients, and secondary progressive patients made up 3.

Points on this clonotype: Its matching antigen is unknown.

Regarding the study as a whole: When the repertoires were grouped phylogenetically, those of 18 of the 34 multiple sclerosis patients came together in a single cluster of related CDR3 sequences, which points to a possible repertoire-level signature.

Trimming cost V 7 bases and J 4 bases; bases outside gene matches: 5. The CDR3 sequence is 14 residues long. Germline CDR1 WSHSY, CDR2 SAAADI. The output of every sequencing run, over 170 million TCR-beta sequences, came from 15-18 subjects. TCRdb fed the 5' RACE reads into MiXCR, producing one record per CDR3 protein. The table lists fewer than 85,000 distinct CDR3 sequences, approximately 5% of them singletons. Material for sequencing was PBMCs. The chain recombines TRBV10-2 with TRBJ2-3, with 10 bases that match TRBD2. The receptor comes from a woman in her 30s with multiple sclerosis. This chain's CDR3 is CASNLAGEADTQYF. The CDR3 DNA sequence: TGCGCCAGCAACCTAGCGGGAGAGGCAGATACGCAGTATTTT.